This passage covers 8 T cell receptor beta chains from one sample sequenced in a study of blood T cell repertoires in COVID-19. The method was immunoSEQ multiplex PCR; TCRdb's version includes in-frame clones alone and lacks a portion of them. The data show 130,000 or so clones, under 85% seen once. Specimen: peripheral blood. Receptor source: a woman in her sixties or seventies with acute or convalescent COVID-19.

The chain is built from TRBV2 and TRBJ1-2; 8 nucleotides agree with TRBD1. CDR1 is SNHLY, CDR2 FYNNEI, per germline. With V trimmed by 7 bases and J by 5 bases, 12 bases remained unmatched. The length of the CDR3 is 15 residues. CDR3 residues: CASKDQGALRYGYTF. The CDR3 region has the DNA TGTGCCAGCAAGGACCAGGGGGCGCTTCGGTATGGCTACACCTTC.

V usage is TRBV29-1 and J usage is TRBJ2-7; D might be TRBD1 (5 bases). Per germline, CDR1 SQVTM and CDR2 ANQGSEA. This CDR3 region has 14 residues. Trimming pared 7 bases from V and 5 bases from J, leaving 21 bases between. The CDR3 sequence: CSALFRVGLNEQYF. CDR3 DNA: TGCAGCGCCCTTTTCAGGGTTGGCCTTAACGAGCAGTACTTC.

The chain recombines TRBV28 with TRBJ1-5; the D is unclear. CDR3 length: 14 residues. With 3 bases removed from V and 6 bases from J, the gap between germline ends came to 12 bases. Germline V gene sequence: CDR1 MDHEN, CDR2 SYDVKM. The CDR3 sequence is CASSLSTFTQPQHF. The CDR3 bases are TGTGCCAGCAGTTTGAGTACCTTTACTCAGCCCCAGCATTTT.

This chain links TRBV6-5 with TRBJ2-1; the D gene is possibly TRBD1 (5 bases). Between the trimmed V and J ends, which lost 6 bases and 12 bases, there was a span of 15 bases. This CDR3 spans 12 amino acids. Germline V gene sequence: CDR1 MNHEY, CDR2 SVGAGI. The DNA of the CDR3 is TGTGCCAGCAGCCAACAAGGGGTAGTGCAGTTCTTC. Protein: CASSQQGVVQFF.

The chain employs TRBV19 and TRBJ1-5; D perhaps matches TRBD1 (5 bases). Trimming left V 7 bases short and J 7 bases short, with 11 bases between. This CDR3 has 12 residues. CDR1 and CDR2 from the germline V gene are LNHDA and SQIVND (reference sequence). The CDR3 is CASKGWLQPQHF. CDR3 DNA: TGTGCCAGTAAGGGGTGGTTACAGCCCCAGCATTTT.

The chain has TRBV5-1 and TRBJ2-3; D possibly corresponds to TRBD2 (6 bases). V lost 4 bases, J lost 3 bases, and 12 bases lay in between. This CDR3 has 14 residues. The germline V gene encodes CDR1 SGHRS and CDR2 YFSETQ. This CDR3 reads CASSPGRTTDTQYF. The CDR3, as DNA: TGCGCCAGCAGCCCCGGGAGAACTACAGATACGCAGTATTTT.

Note on this clone: This specimen includes other DNA sequences encoding the same CDR3. This chain uses TRBV12-5 with TRBJ1-2, with D maybe TRBD1 (5 bases). Germline loops: CDR1 LGHNT, CDR2 FRNRAP. Trimming removed 2 bases from V and 3 bases from J, with 7 bases in between. The CDR3 totals 13 residues. CDR3 DNA: TGTGCTAGTGGTTTGCAGACAGACTATGGCTACACCTTC. It specifies CASGLQTDYGYTF.

The chain links TRBV5-6 to TRBJ2-2; a possible D gene is TRBD2 (5 bases). V lost 5 bases to trimming and J lost 7 bases, with 9 bases between them. CDR1 SGHDT and CDR2 YYEEEE come from the germline V gene. This CDR3 has 12 residues. CDR3 protein: CASRPSIGELFF. DNA for the CDR3: TGTGCCAGCAGGCCTAGCATCGGGGAGCTGTTTTTT. The complete variable domain, with remaining parts taken from reference TRBV5-6 and TRBJ2-2, reads DAGVTQSPTHLIKTRGQQVTLRCSPKSGHDTVSWYQQALGQGPQFIFQYYEEEERQRGNFPDRFSGHQFPNYSSELNVNALLLGDSALYLCASRPSIGELFFGEGSRLTVL.